The entry below describes one T cell receptor beta chain. What it binds is unknown. These data originate in a study of PD-L1 blockade in urothelial cancer. Study conclusions and caveats: Lower pretreatment blood TCR clonality, under the median, predicted better survival, researchers reported.

This CDR3 comprises 14 residues. Germline V lookup: CDR1 KGHSH, CDR2 LQKENI. Trimming cost V 5 bases and J 6 bases; bases outside gene matches: 7. TCRdb keeps only in-frame clones here, not all; method: immunoSEQ multiplex PCR. The sample has 17,000 or so clones; about 85% are singletons. This receptor was obtained from a man aged 50-60 years with urothelial cancer. The J gene is TRBJ2-7, the V gene TRBV18, with 10 bases aligning to TRBD2. The input for sequencing was PBMCs, taken around atezolizumab (anti-PD-L1) treatment. CDR3 region: CASSKLAGEGEQYF. The CDR3 region has the DNA TGTGCCAGCTCAAAGCTAGCGGGAGAAGGCGAGCAGTACTTC. Filled out from reference TRBV18 and TRBJ2-7, the complete variable domain reads NAGVMQNPRHLVRRRGQEARLRCSPMKGHSHVYWYRQLPEEGLKFMVYLQKENIIDESGMPKERFSAEFPKEGPSILRIQQVVRGDSAAYFCASSKLAGEGEQYFGPGTRLTVT.